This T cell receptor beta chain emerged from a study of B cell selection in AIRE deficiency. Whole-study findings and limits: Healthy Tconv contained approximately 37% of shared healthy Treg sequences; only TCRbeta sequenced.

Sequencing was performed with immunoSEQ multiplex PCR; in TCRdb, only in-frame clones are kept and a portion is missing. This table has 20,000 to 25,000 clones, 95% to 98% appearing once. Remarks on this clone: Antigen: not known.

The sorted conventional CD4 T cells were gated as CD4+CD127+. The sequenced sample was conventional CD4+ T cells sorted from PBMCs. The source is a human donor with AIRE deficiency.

This chain's CDR3 is CASAGTDGGRQETQYF. In nucleotides, the CDR3 is TGTGCCTCTGCTGGGACTGACGGCGGTAGGCAAGAGACCCAGTACTTC. The gene calls are TRBV9 and TRBJ2-5; D perhaps matches TRBD2 (6 bases). Trimming cost V 10 bases and J 2 bases, with 24 bases left between them. This CDR3 spans 16 amino acids. Per germline, CDR1 SGDLS and CDR2 YYNGEE.